The source of this T cell receptor beta chain is a study of T-cell memory formation after mild COVID-19. The CDR3 totals 14 residues. Germline-derived CDR1 and CDR2 are LNHDA and SQIVND (reference sequence). Trimming took 6 bases from V and 1 from J, leaving 12 bases between them. TCRdb reprocessed the 5' RACE reads with MiXCR, giving one entry per CDR3 protein. This repertoire shows 150,000 to 200,000 distinct CDR3 sequences, 25% to 40% found once; its top ten account for around 13%. This clonotype appeared a few times. This TCR derives from an adult woman who had mild COVID-19 (a few samples of this study predate the infection). Cell type and time point are not known. Sequenced input: PBMCs or a T cell subset sorted from them (not recorded which). The genes are TRBV19 and TRBJ2-5; D is ambiguous. CDR3 nucleotide sequence: TGTGCCAGTAGGGCAGGTCTCGCCCAAGAGACCCAGTACTTC. Residues: CASRAGLAQETQYF. Full variable domain (missing parts from reference TRBV19 and TRBJ2-5): DGGITQSPKYLFRKEGQNVTLSCEQNLNHDAMYWYRQDPGQGLRLIYYSQIVNDFQKGDIAEGYSVSREKKESFPLTVTSAQKNPTAFYLCASRAGLAQETQYFGPGTRLLVL.